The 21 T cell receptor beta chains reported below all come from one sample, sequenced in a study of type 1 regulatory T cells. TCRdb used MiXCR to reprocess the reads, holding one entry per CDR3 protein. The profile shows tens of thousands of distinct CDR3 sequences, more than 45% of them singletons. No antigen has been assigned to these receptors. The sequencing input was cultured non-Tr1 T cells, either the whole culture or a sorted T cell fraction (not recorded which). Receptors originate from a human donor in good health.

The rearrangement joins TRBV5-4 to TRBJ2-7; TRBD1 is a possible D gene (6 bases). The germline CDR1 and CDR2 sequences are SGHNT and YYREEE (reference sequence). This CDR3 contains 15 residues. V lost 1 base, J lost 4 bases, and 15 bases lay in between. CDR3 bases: TGTGCCAGCAGCTTGTTCTCACAGGGAAAGTACGAGCAGTACTTC. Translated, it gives CASSLFSQGKYEQYF.

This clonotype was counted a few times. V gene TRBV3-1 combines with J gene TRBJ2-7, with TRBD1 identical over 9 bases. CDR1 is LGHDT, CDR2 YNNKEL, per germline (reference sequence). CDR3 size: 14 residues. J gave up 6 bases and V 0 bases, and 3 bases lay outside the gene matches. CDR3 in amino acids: CASSQDPTGGEQYF. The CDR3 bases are TGTGCCAGCAGCCAAGATCCGACAGGGGGCGAGCAGTACTTC.

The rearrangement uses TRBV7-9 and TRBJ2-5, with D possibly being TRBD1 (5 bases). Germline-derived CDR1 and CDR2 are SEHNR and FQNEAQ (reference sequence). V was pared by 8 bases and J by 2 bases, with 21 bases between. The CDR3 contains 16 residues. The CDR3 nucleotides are TGTGCCAGCGGTTCCCCTAGGGGAAGGTTGCAAGAGACCCAGTACTTC. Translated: CASGSPRGRLQETQYF.

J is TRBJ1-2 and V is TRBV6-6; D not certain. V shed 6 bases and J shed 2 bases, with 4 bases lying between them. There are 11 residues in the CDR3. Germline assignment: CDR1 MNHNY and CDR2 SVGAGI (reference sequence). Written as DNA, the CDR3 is TGTGCCAGCAGGGGGAACTATGGCTACACCTTC. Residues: CASRGNYGYTF.

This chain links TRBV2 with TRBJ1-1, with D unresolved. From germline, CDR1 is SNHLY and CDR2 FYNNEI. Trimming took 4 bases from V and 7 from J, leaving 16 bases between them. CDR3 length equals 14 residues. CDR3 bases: TGTGCCAGCAGTGGGGATTGGGCCCGAGATGAAGCTTTCTTT. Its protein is CASSGDWARDEAFF.

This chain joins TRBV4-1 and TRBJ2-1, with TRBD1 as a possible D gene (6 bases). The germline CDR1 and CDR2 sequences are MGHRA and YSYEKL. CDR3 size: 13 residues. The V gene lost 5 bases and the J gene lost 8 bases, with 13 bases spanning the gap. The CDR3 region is CASSGGTDDEQFF. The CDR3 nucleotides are TGCGCCAGCAGCGGGGGCACAGACGATGAGCAGTTCTTC.

CDR3 region: CASSLVQGAADTQYF. As DNA, the CDR3 is TGTGCCAGCAGCTTAGTGCAAGGGGCCGCAGATACGCAGTATTTT. This rearrangement joins TRBV7-9 to TRBJ2-3; D perhaps matches TRBD1 (5 bases). The CDR3 runs 15 residues. CDR1 is SEHNR and CDR2 is FQNEAQ in the germline V gene (reference sequence). The V end lost 1 base, the J end lost 4 bases, and 12 bases lay between the germline ends.

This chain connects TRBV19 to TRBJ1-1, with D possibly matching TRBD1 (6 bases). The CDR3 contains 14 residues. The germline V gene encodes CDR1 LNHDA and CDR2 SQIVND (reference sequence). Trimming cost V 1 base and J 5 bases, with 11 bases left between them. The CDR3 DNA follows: TGTGCCAGTAGTATAGGACAGGAGGAGACTGAAGCTTTCTTT. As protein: CASSIGQEETEAFF.

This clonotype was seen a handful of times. CDR3 sequence (DNA): TGCGCCAGCAGCTTTACCGGGACTAGCAATGAGCAGTTCTTC. It specifies CASSFTGTSNEQFF. The chain carries TRBV5-1 and TRBJ2-1; 8 bases agree with TRBD2. Germline V gives CDR1 SGHRS, CDR2 YFSETQ. J was trimmed by 6 bases and V by 2 bases; bases with no gene match: 4. The CDR3 contains 14 residues.

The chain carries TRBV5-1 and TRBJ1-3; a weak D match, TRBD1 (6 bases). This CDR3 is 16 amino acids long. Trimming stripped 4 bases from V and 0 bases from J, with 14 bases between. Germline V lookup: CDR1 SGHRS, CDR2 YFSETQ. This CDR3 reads CASSPEGGRSGNTIYF. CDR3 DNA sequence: TGCGCCAGCAGCCCGGAGGGGGGCCGCTCTGGAAACACCATATATTTT.

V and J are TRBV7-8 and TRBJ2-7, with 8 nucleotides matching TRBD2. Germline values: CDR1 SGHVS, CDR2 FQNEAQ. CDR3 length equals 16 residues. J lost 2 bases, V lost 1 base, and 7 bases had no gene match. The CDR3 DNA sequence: TGTGCCAGCAGCTTAGATCAGCGGGGGACCCCCTACGAGCAGTACTTC. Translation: CASSLDQRGTPYEQYF.

CDR3 DNA sequence: TGCAGCGTTGACGTGGGGCAGGGGAGGGGTGAGACCCAGTACTTC. Its protein product is CSVDVGQGRGETQYF. V is TRBV29-1 and J is TRBJ2-5, with TRBD2 as a possible D gene (7 bases). The CDR3 has 15 residues. Germline assignment: CDR1 SQVTM and CDR2 ANQGSEA. The V end was cut by 3 bases, the J end by 5 bases, with 19 bases between. The whole variable domain, remainder taken from reference TRBV29-1 and TRBJ2-5, is SAVISQKPSRDICQRGTSLTIQCQVDSQVTMMFWYRQQPGQSLTLIATANQGSEATYESGFVIDKFPISRPNLTFSTLTVSNMSPEDSSIYLCSVDVGQGRGETQYFGPGTRLLVL.

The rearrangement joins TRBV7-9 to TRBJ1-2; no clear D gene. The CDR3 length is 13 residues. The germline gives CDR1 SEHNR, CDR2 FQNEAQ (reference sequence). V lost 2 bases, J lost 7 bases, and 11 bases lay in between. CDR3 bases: TGTGCCAGCAGCTTAATATCAGAAAGTGGCTACACCTTC. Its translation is CASSLISESGYTF.

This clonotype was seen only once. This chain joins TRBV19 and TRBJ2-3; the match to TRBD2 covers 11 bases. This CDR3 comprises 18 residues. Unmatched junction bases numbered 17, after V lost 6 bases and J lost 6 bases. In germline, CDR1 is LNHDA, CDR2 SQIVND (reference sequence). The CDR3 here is CASSESSGGPFIPDTQYF. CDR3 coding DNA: TGTGCCAGTAGCGAATCTAGCGGGGGGCCTTTTATTCCCGATACGCAGTATTTT.

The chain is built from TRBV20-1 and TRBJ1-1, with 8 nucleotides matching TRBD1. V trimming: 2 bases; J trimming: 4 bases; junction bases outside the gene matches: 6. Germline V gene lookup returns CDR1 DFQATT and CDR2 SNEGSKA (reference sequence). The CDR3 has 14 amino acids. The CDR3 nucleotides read TGCAGTGCTAGAAATACAGGGGGGAGCACTGAAGCTTTCTTT. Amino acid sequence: CSARNTGGSTEAFF.

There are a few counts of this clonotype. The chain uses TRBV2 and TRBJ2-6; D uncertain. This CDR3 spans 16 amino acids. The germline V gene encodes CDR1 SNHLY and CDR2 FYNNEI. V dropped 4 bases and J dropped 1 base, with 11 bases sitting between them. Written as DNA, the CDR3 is TGTGCCAGCAGTGGATCCTCTAGTTCTGGGGCCAACGTCCTGACTTTC. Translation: CASSGSSSSGANVLTF.

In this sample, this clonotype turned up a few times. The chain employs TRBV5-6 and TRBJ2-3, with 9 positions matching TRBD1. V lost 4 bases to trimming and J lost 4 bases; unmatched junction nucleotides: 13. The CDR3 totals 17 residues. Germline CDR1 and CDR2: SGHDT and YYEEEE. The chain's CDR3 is CASSRLLGTGISDTQYF. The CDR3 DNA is TGTGCCAGCAGCCGGCTTCTCGGGACAGGGATATCAGATACGCAGTATTTT.

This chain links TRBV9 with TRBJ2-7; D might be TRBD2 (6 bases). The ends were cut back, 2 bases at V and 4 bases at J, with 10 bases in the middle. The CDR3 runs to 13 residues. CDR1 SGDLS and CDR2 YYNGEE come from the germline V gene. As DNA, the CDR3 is TGTGCCAGCAGCGTTCGGAGGGGATACGAGCAGTACTTC. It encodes CASSVRRGYEQYF.

In DNA form, the CDR3 reads TGTGCCAGCAGCGTCACAGGGGTCGGAGCTTTCTTT. Residues: CASSVTGVGAFF. V and J are TRBV7-2 and TRBJ1-1; 7 nucleotides line up with TRBD1. With V trimmed by 5 bases and J by 10 bases, 7 bases remained unmatched. The CDR3 spans 12 residues. Germline V gives CDR1 SGHTA, CDR2 FQGNSA.

The CDR3 spells CSDKIMRTSGSEQYF. CDR3 DNA: TGCAGTGACAAGATAATGAGGACTAGTGGTAGCGAGCAGTACTTC. J is TRBJ2-7 and V is TRBV20-1; TRBD2 matches at 7 bases. The J segment lost 6 bases and the V segment lost 7 bases, leaving 18 bases of the junction unmatched. This CDR3 spans 15 amino acids. Looked up from germline, CDR1 is DFQATT and CDR2 is SNEGSKA (reference sequence).

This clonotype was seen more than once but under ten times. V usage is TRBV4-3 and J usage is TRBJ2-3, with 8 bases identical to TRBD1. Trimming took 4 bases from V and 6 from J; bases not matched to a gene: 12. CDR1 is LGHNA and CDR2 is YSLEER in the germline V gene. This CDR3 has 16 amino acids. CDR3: CASSLETSGGGDTQYF. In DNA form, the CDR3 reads TGCGCCAGCAGCCTCGAGACCTCAGGGGGCGGCGATACGCAGTATTTT.